This TCR beta chain comes out of a study of blood T cell repertoires in COVID-19. Profiled with immunoSEQ multiplex PCR; TCRdb holds only in-frame clones, not every one. The sample records 250,000 to 350,000 clones, roughly 84% being singletons. This TCR was sampled from a human donor with COVID-19, enrolled during active disease. The donor label of this sample is uncertain. Sample: peripheral blood.

CDR3 sequence reads: CASSSQTGTNSPLHF. The CDR3 region has the DNA TGTGCCAGCAGCTCACAGACAGGCACAAATTCACCCCTCCACTTT. The genes are TRBV5-4 and TRBJ1-6, with D maybe TRBD1 (6 bases). The CDR3 has 15 amino acids. CDR1 and CDR2 from the germline V gene are SGHNT and YYREEE (reference sequence). Trimming pared 3 bases from V and 7 bases from J, leaving 14 bases between.